This T cell receptor beta chain was obtained from a study of T cell repertoires in cytomegalovirus infection. Each CDR3 protein is one row after TCRdb ran MiXCR on the reads. In the table there are about 110,000 distinct CDR3 sequences, 25% to 30% of which are singletons. The CDR3 runs to 14 residues. Trimming removed 7 bases from V and 6 bases from J; junction bases left unmatched: 6. The germline V gene has CDR1 SEHNR and CDR2 FQNEAQ (reference sequence). Many counts were recorded for this clonotype. The target antigen is unknown. The sample was CD8+ T cells from cultured PBMCs, taken from culture after CMV antigen stimulation. V and J are TRBV7-9 and TRBJ2-1; 10 nucleotides match TRBD1. This TCR was sampled from a human donor in good health (CMV status not recorded). Some clones in this sample may be carry-over from other donors' samples. CDR3 region: CASTPGQGTNEQFF. The CDR3 DNA sequence: TGTGCCAGCACCCCGGGACAGGGGACCAATGAGCAGTTCTTC.